A selection of T cell receptor beta chains follows, all from one sample in a study of T cell clonotyping in hematopoietic cell transplantation. Sequenced by immunoSEQ multiplex PCR; TCRdb stores in-frame clones only, minus some. The sample records about 11,000 clones, 80% to 95% being singletons. Sequenced input: peripheral blood mononuclear cells. The receptors stem from a woman between 50 and 59 years old in good health. Some clones in this sample may be carry-over from other donors' samples. The CDR3 runs from the conserved cysteine through the conserved F or W. A D gene is named only where the DNA matches it firmly. Only some rows state a clone size, as once, few, many or a class for expanded clones.

j_gene | d_gene | abundance | v_gene | CDR3nt | CDR3aa
TRBJ2-1 | NA | NA | TRBV11-2 | TGTGCCAGCAGCTTAGAGGTCAGGGACTACAATGAGCAGTTCTTC | CASSLEVRDYNEQFF
TRBJ2-5 | NA | few | TRBV6-5 | TGTGCCAGCAGTTCCCGGGACTCACAAGAGACCCAGTACTTC | CASSSRDSQETQYF
TRBJ1-1 | NA | NA | TRBV10-1 | TGCGCCAGCAGTGGGGTCAAGAACACTGAAGCTTTCTTT | CASSGVKNTEAFF
TRBJ2-3 | NA | NA | TRBV7-8 | TGTGCCAGCAGCTCTTACAGATCCACAGATACGCAGTATTTT | CASSSYRSTDTQYF
TRBJ1-1 | NA | NA | TRBV6-5 | TGTGCCAGCAGTTACTCCGCGGGGGGAGCTTTCTTT | CASSYSAGGAFF
TRBJ1-1 | NA | NA | TRBV7-3 | TGTGCCAGCAGCCAAGAGGTGAACACTGAAGCTTTCTTT | CASSQEVNTEAFF
TRBJ1-2 | TRBD1 | NA | TRBV9 | TGTGCCAGCAGCACTTGGGACAGCCCGTCGCCATATGGCTACACCTTC | CASSTWDSPSPYGYTF
TRBJ1-1 | TRBD1 | once | TRBV19 | TGTGCCAGTAGACCCCTCGGTACGGCCAGGGGGGCCACTGAAGCTTTCTTT | CASRPLGTARGATEAFF
TRBJ2-3 | NA | NA | TRBV30 | TGTGCCTGGAGTGTACGGAGATTACCAGATACGCAGTATTTT | CAWSVRRLPDTQYF
TRBJ2-1 | TRBD2 | NA | TRBV7-6 | TGTGCCAGCAGCTTAGCTAGCGGGGGGGTTAACAATGAGCAGTTCTTC | CASSLASGGVNNEQFF
TRBJ2-5 | NA | NA | TRBV2 | TGTGCCAGCAGTGATGCGTCGAGTCAAGGGGGAGAGACCCAGTACTTC | CASSDASSQGGETQYF
TRBJ2-1 | NA | NA | TRBV9 | TGTGCCAGCAGCTCAACTGGGGGAGGCCTAGGGAATGAGCAGTTCTTC | CASSSTGGGLGNEQFF
TRBJ2-2 | NA | once | TRBV19 | TGTGCCAGTAGTATCACTAACGGAGCTGACGGGGAGCTGTTTTTT | CASSITNGADGELFF
TRBJ1-2 | TRBD1 | NA | TRBV14 | TGTGCCAGCAGCCAGCCGGGACAGGGCGGCTATGGCTACACCTTC | CASSQPGQGGYGYTF
TRBJ1-4 | NA | NA | TRBV7-2 | TGTGCCAGCAGCTCAGTTGTAGGTGAAAAACTGTTTTTT | CASSSVVGEKLFF
TRBJ2-7 | NA | NA | TRBV11-3 | TGTGCCAGCAGCTTAGGTACCGGGACGGACTCCTACGAGCAGTACTTC | CASSLGTGTDSYEQYF
TRBJ2-1 | NA | NA | TRBV6-4 | TGTGCCAGCAGTCAAGCAGGGTTCAATGAGCAGTTCTTC | CASSQAGFNEQFF
TRBJ2-1 | TRBD2 | once | TRBV9 | TGTGCCAGCAGCGTTTCGGCCGGGACTAGCAATGAGCAGTTCTTC | CASSVSAGTSNEQFF
TRBJ2-5 | TRBD2 | NA | TRBV6-6 | TGTGCCAGTTGCCCCGCGGGACTAACGGAGACCCAGTACTTC | CASCPAGLTETQYF
TRBJ1-2 | TRBD1 | NA | TRBV7-2 | TGTGCCAGCAGCCCCAAGGGACAGGGCTATGGCTACACCTTC | CASSPKGQGYGYTF
TRBJ1-3 | TRBD1 | NA | TRBV7-8 | TGTGCCAGCAGCTTGACCGGGACAGCCCGCTCTGGAAACACCATATATTTT | CASSLTGTARSGNTIYF
TRBJ2-7 | NA | once | TRBV11-2 | TGTGCCAGCAGCTTAGAACCGGGAAGCTCTCAGTACTTC | CASSLEPGSSQYF
TRBJ2-3 | NA | NA | TRBV29-1 | TGCAGCGTTGAGAGGGGGATCGGCACAGATACGCAGTATTTT | CSVERGIGTDTQYF
TRBJ2-7 | NA | NA | TRBV6-5 | TGTGCCAGCAGTTCCCCAAAGGGGGTGGTGTACGAGCAGTACTTC | CASSSPKGVVYEQYF
TRBJ1-2 | TRBD1 | NA | TRBV2 | TGTGCCAGCAGCCAGGACAGGGGTATTTATGGCTACACCTTC | CASSQDRGIYGYTF
TRBJ1-2 | NA | NA | TRBV6-6 | TGTGCCAGCAGTTACAATACGGAGGAGCTCTTC | CASSYNTEELF
TRBJ2-2 | NA | NA | TRBV4-2 | TGTGCCAGCCAGACAGCAGGGGCCGGGGAGCTGTTTTTT | CASQTAGAGELFF
TRBJ2-5 | TRBD2 | once | TRBV7-2 | TGTGCCAGCAACCCCCCCGGGACTAGATCACCCGCGGCCCAGTACTTC | CASNPPGTRSPAAQYF
TRBJ2-7 | NA | NA | TRBV7-9 | TGTGCCAGCAGCCCCGGGGGACTCCCAGGAGGCTACGAGCAGTACTTC | CASSPGGLPGGYEQYF
TRBJ1-6 | NA | NA | TRBV28 | TGTGCCAGCAGTTACCACACGGGGGGGGATAATTCACCCCTCCACTTT | CASSYHTGGDNSPLHF
TRBJ1-6 | NA | NA | TRBV30 | TGTGCCTGGAGGGGGGGCCGCACATTCGGCTCCTATAATTCACCCCTCCACTTT | CAWRGGRTFGSYNSPLHF
TRBJ2-7 | NA | once | TRBV10-2 | TGCGCCAGCAGCAGGGTGGACGAGCAGTACTTC | CASSRVDEQYF
TRBJ2-3 | NA | once | TRBV7-3 | TGTGCCAGCAGCTTAAGGGGGGTCGGCACAGATACGCAGTATTTT | CASSLRGVGTDTQYF
TRBJ2-1 | NA | NA | TRBV4-2 | TGTGCCAGCAGCCAAGACGAGGGAGCTTACAATGAGCAGTTCTTC | CASSQDEGAYNEQFF
TRBJ2-2 | TRBD2 | NA | TRBV5-6 | TGTGCCAGCAGCTCCGCTGGAACAAGCGGGGGGTACTACACCGGGGAGCTGTTTTTT | CASSSAGTSGGYYTGELFF
TRBJ1-3 | NA | NA | TRBV9 | TGTGCCAGCAGCCCCCACTCTGGAAACACCATATATTTT | CASSPHSGNTIYF
TRBJ1-3 | TRBD1 | NA | TRBV7-2 | TGTGCCAGCAGCTTGGGACAGGGGAATCCTGGAAACACCATATATTTT | CASSLGQGNPGNTIYF
TRBJ2-2 | NA | NA | TRBV7-2 | TGTGCCAGCAGCTTAGGGCAGAACACCGGGGAGCTGTTTTTT | CASSLGQNTGELFF
TRBJ1-1 | NA | NA | TRBV19 | TGTGCCAGTAGTATAAAGGTGAACACTGAAGCTTTCTTT | CASSIKVNTEAFF
TRBJ2-7 | TRBD2 | NA | TRBV5-4 | TGTGCCAGCAGCCTAGCGGGGGATTACTACGAGCAGTACTTC | CASSLAGDYYEQYF
TRBJ1-6 | TRBD1 | NA | TRBV6-5 | TGTGCCAGCACCTCGGGACAGGGGATAAATTCACCCCTCCACTTT | CASTSGQGINSPLHF
TRBJ2-1 | TRBD2 | NA | TRBV19 | TGTGCCAGTAGCCCTCGGGGGGGGGCCTACAATGAGCAGTTCTTC | CASSPRGGAYNEQFF
TRBJ2-1 | TRBD2 | NA | TRBV28 | TGTGCCAGCAACCTGAGCGGGGGGTGGAATGAGCAGTTCTTC | CASNLSGGWNEQFF
TRBJ2-7 | TRBD1 | NA | TRBV19 | TGTGCCAGAAAAGGGACAGGGGACACCTACGAGCAGTACTTC | CARKGTGDTYEQYF
TRBJ1-1 | TRBD1 | NA | TRBV11-3 | TGTGCCAGCAGCTCGGGGGACAGGGGCACTGAAGCTTTCTTT | CASSSGDRGTEAFF
TRBJ1-5 | TRBD1 | NA | TRBV6-1 | TGTGCCAGCAGTGAAGTGGGACAGCTGGATCAGCCCCAGCATTTT | CASSEVGQLDQPQHF
TRBJ1-1 | TRBD1 | NA | TRBV7-2 | TGTGCCAGCAGTGTTGGGGACAGGAGGAACACTGAAGCTTTCTTT | CASSVGDRRNTEAFF
TRBJ1-4 | NA | few | TRBV11-2 | TGTGCCAGCAGCTCTACCCAAGGGGTCCGCAAACTGTTTTTT | CASSSTQGVRKLFF
TRBJ1-2 | TRBD1 | NA | TRBV27 | TGTGCCAGCAGTTCCGGGACAGGGGGCGTAGGCTATGGCTACACCTTC | CASSSGTGGVGYGYTF
TRBJ1-5 | NA | NA | TRBV7-9 | TGTGCCAGCAGCTTAACAGGACCCGATCAGCCCCAGCATTTT | CASSLTGPDQPQHF